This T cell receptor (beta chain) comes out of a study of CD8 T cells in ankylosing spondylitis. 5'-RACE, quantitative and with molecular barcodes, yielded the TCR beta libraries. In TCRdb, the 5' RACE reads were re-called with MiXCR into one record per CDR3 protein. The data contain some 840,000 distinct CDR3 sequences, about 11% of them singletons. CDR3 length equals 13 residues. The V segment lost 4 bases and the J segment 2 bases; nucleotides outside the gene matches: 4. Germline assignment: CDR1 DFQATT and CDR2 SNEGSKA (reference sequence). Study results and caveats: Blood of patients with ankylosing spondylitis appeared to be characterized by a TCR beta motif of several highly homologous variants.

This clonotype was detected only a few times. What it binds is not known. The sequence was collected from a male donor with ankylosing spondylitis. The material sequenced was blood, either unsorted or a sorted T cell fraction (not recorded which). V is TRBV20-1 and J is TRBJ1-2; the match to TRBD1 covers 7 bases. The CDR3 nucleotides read TGCAGTGCTACGGGACAGTCAAACTATGGCTACACCTTC. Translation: CSATGQSNYGYTF.